These 22 T cell receptor beta chains were sequenced from one sample in a study of T cells expressing NK-cell markers. With the 5' RACE reads reprocessed, TCRdb shows one record per CDR3 protein and no DNA. There are 5,500 to 8,000 distinct CDR3 sequences in the sample, with about 60% held by the top ten. The sample was blood T cells: a sorted CD56 or NKG2C T cell subset, CD4+ or CD8+ T cells, or bulk PBMC T cells (not recorded which). All receptors come from a man aged 18 to 69 in good health.

The CDR3 reads CSVVKGQGETDTQYF. This chain uses TRBV20-1 with TRBJ2-3; TCRdb outputs TRBD1, but without DNA this stays unchecked. This CDR3 spans 15 amino acids. Per the germline V gene, CDR1 is DFQATT and CDR2 is SNEGSKA (reference sequence).

The chain has TRBV6-1 and TRBJ2-2. Germline V gene lookup returns CDR1 MNHNS and CDR2 SASEGT. The CDR3 consists of 14 residues. The CDR3 loop reads CASSEGSETGELFF.

The chain couples TRBV15 to TRBJ2-7; TCRdb's D call of TRBD1 is untestable without DNA. This CDR3 is 15 amino acids long. Germline V CDR1 and CDR2: LNHNV, YYDKDF (reference sequence). The CDR3 spells CATSRDVTGAHEQYF.

V gene TRBV6-4 combines with J gene TRBJ2-2; TCRdb gives TRBD1 as the D gene, but with no DNA this cannot be confirmed. Per the germline V gene, CDR1 is MRHNA and CDR2 is SNTAGT. CDR3 size: 15 residues. CDR3 amino acids: CATMPGTDYTGELFF.

The chain links TRBV6-4 to TRBJ2-2; TCRdb picks TRBD2, but there is no DNA to check that call. There are 15 residues in the CDR3. Germline lookup yields CDR1 MRHNA and CDR2 SNTAGT. The CDR3 protein is CASSKAGDYTGELFF.

The gene calls are TRBV20-1 and TRBJ2-5. Germline V CDR1 and CDR2: DFQATT, SNEGSKA (reference sequence). The CDR3 sequence is 14 residues long. The CDR3 loop reads CSARDLVLVGTQYF.

This chain uses TRBV30 with TRBJ1-4. Germline CDR1 reads GTSNPN; CDR2 reads SVGIG (reference sequence). The CDR3 is 15 residues long. The CDR3 sequence is CAWRGRQGRNEKLFF.

V usage is TRBV7-3 and J usage is TRBJ2-7; TCRdb returns TRBD1, unconfirmable since there is no DNA. This CDR3 is built from 15 residues. From germline, CDR1 is SGHTA and CDR2 FQGTGA. CDR3 amino acids: CASSLRHGGPYEQYF.

CDR3 protein: CASSLYRGENTQYF. The V and J genes are TRBV11-3 and TRBJ2-3. Germline assignment: CDR1 SGHNT and CDR2 YENEEA. The CDR3 contains 14 residues.

CDR3: CASSPSGTGGPDTQYF. V and J are TRBV4-2 and TRBJ2-3; the D call of TRBD1 rests on TCRdb alone, since no DNA is present to check it. The CDR3 sequence is 16 residues long. Germline V gene lookup returns CDR1 LGHNA and CDR2 YNFKEQ.

V and J are TRBV20-1 and TRBJ2-2; TCRdb gives TRBD2 as the D gene, but with no DNA this cannot be confirmed. This CDR3 is built from 14 residues. Germline V lookup: CDR1 DFQATT, CDR2 SNEGSKA (reference sequence). The CDR3 is CSARGLDGPGELFF.

This chain uses TRBV3-1 with TRBJ2-2; the D call of TRBD1 rests on TCRdb alone, since no DNA is present to check it. This CDR3 region has 16 residues. CDR1 and CDR2 (germline): LGHDT, YNNKEL (reference sequence). The CDR3 protein is CASSQDRGENTGELFF.

The rearrangement links TRBV24-1 to TRBJ1-2. Germline assignment: CDR1 KGHDR and CDR2 SFDVKD. This CDR3 comprises 12 residues. The CDR3 loop is CATSDPAYGYTF.

The V gene is TRBV6-1, the J gene TRBJ2-7; the TCRdb call, TRBD1, lacks DNA for checking. The CDR3 spans 15 residues. Germline V CDR1 and CDR2: MNHNS, SASEGT. CDR3: CASSDILDRAYEQYF.

The CDR3 is CASSEPGQGYNEQFF. The chain employs TRBV6-4 and TRBJ2-1; lacking DNA, the TRBD1 call made by TCRdb goes unchecked. From germline, CDR1 is MRHNA and CDR2 SNTAGT. CDR3 length equals 15 residues.

The V call is TRBV10-3, the J call TRBJ2-5; TCRdb designates TRBD2, a call that cannot be tested without DNA. CDR1 and CDR2 from the germline V gene are ENHRY and SYGVKD. This CDR3 is 15 amino acids long. Here the CDR3 reads CAISVGSGGQETQYF.

V is TRBV7-8 and J is TRBJ2-6; as DNA is missing, the TRBD2 call by TCRdb cannot be tested. Germline V gives CDR1 SGHVS, CDR2 FQNEAQ. The CDR3 has 20 residues. CDR3 loop: CASSSKTATSPALGANVLTF. The variable domain in full, completed from reference TRBV7-8 and TRBJ2-6, reads GAGVSQSPRYKVAKRGQDVALRCDPISGHVSLFWYQQALGQGPEFLTYFQNEAQLDKSGLPSDRFFAERPEGSVSTLKIQRTQQEDSAVYLCASSSKTATSPALGANVLTFGAGSRLTVL.

The CDR3 here is CASSLAGAYTGELFF. This chain connects TRBV5-1 to TRBJ2-2; the TRBD1 assignment by TCRdb is unverifiable without DNA. CDR1 SGHRS and CDR2 YFSETQ come from the germline V gene. The CDR3 totals 15 residues.

This chain uses TRBV6-1 with TRBJ1-1. Germline V gene lookup returns CDR1 MNHNS and CDR2 SASEGT. The CDR3 sequence is 13 residues long. The CDR3 protein is CASSEFVHTEAFF.

The rearrangement joins TRBV3-1 to TRBJ1-3; checking the TCRdb D call of TRBD1 is not possible without DNA. CDR3 length: 16 amino acids. The V gene's germline CDR1 is LGHDT and CDR2 YNNKEL (reference sequence). The CDR3 region is CASSQDVPNSGNTIYF. Full variable domain (missing parts from reference TRBV3-1 and TRBJ1-3): DTAVSQTPKYLVTQMGNDKSIKCEQNLGHDTMYWYKQDSKKFLKIMFSYNNKELIINETVPNRFSPKSPDKAHLNLHINSLELGDSAVYFCASSQDVPNSGNTIYFGEGSWLTVV.

The chain is built from TRBV28 and TRBJ2-4; TCRdb proposes TRBD1, but this gene call is untestable without DNA. Germline CDR1 is MDHEN and CDR2 is SYDVKM. This CDR3 is built from 11 residues. This chain's CDR3 is CASSQTGLQYF.

The genes are TRBV6-4 and TRBJ2-1; the TCRdb call, TRBD2, lacks DNA for checking. CDR3 length: 14 amino acids. Germline CDR1 is MRHNA and CDR2 is SNTAGT. The CDR3: CATSAGGSSNEQFF.